This T cell receptor (beta chain) was identified during a study of T cells in Graves' hyperthyroidism and ophthalmopathy. Overall study context: Peripheral blood was taken when the disease was first diagnosed, before any treatment began. General study findings and limits: In blood, most of the thyroid clonotypes expanded above 0.001 were also present.

A few counts support this clonotype. Its specificity is unknown. A read error may produce the germline difference seen at one junction end. CDR3 length equals 15 residues. Germline CDR1 is SGHTA and CDR2 is FQGNSA. RNA transcripts provided the source from which TCR beta CDR3 regions were amplified. Using the HTBI primer set, a first-round RT-PCR was run on the TCR CDR3. TCRdb re-analysed the multiplex PCR reads in MiXCR, keeping a single row per CDR3 protein. The profile shows roughly 500,000 distinct CDR3 sequences, 15% to 20% of them singletons. Each person with ophthalmopathy scored at least 3 on the Clinical Activity Score, reached NOSPECS grade 4 or higher, and had been ill under 3 months. Diagnoses were made from clinical symptoms, serum measures (thyroxine and TRAb), thyroid ultrasound and orbital computed tomography.

The chain uses TRBV7-2 and TRBJ2-3; the match to TRBD2 covers 12 bases. The specimen was blood. The TCR comes from a woman in her 30s with Graves' ophthalmopathy. The CDR3 DNA is TGTGCCAGCAGCCTAGCGGGAGGGCTCACGAATACGCAGTATTTT. It codes for CASSLAGGLTNTQYF. The full variable domain, its missing parts supplied by reference TRBV7-2 and TRBJ2-3, is GAGVSQSPSNKVTEKGKDVELRCDPISGHTALYWYRQSLGQGLEFLIYFQGNSAPDKSGLPSDRFSAERTGGSVSTLTIQRTQQEDSAVYLCASSLAGGLTNTQYFGPGTRLTVL.